This T cell receptor beta chain was recovered during a study of identical twins. The table lists this clonotype with many counts. The antigen is not known. Study observations and caveats: Donors were not followed over many years; analysis was cross-sectional. In monozygotic twins, models underestimated the sharing of out-of-frame TCR alpha.

MiXCR was run by TCRdb on the 5' RACE reads, yielding one entry per CDR3 protein. The table lists 510,000 or so distinct CDR3 sequences, approximately 14% of them singletons. The V segment lost 3 bases and the J segment 6 bases; nucleotides outside the gene matches: 5. The CDR3 sequence is 15 residues long. These data were also filed under a second study, of yellow fever vaccine responses in identical twins.

The TCR sequence derives from a woman younger than 35 in good health. The chain joins TRBV12-3 or TRBV12-4 to TRBJ2-2; 9 positions agree with TRBD1. Sequencing was performed on CD4+ T cells sorted from blood. This chain's CDR3 is CASSLRGQGSGELFF. The CDR3, as DNA: TGTGCCAGCAGTTTGAGAGGACAGGGGTCCGGGGAGCTGTTTTTT.